Presented here are 17 T cell receptor beta chains from one specimen sequenced in a study of blood T cell repertoires in COVID-19. Profiled with immunoSEQ multiplex PCR; TCRdb holds only in-frame clones, not every one. The sample lists approximately 170,000 clones; 70% to 85% were seen once. Sequencing was done on a sample of PBMCs or T cells enriched from blood (not recorded which). Source of these receptors: a woman aged 70 to 79 in a cohort exposed to, infected with or recovered from COVID-19 (not recorded which).

This chain joins TRBV14 and TRBJ1-2, with D perhaps TRBD1 (6 bases). The CDR3 runs 12 residues. CDR1 is SGHDN, CDR2 FVKESK, per germline. Trimming took 9 bases from V and 5 from J, leaving 13 bases between them. The CDR3 spells CASSQGRYGYTF. For the CDR3, the DNA is TGTGCCAGTTCCCAGGGGAGATATGGCTACACCTTC.

The chain links TRBV28 to TRBJ1-4, with D hard to call. The CDR3 runs to 16 residues. Germline assignment: CDR1 MDHEN and CDR2 SYDVKM. Trimming took off 0 bases at V and 0 bases at J, with 8 bases between the two ends. CDR3: CASSLWAAATNEKLFF. The CDR3 nucleotides read TGTGCCAGCAGTTTATGGGCGGCTGCAACTAATGAAAAACTGTTTTTT.

This clone was found a few times. The gene calls are TRBV18 and TRBJ2-1; 9 bases map to TRBD2. Germline-derived CDR1 and CDR2 are KGHSH and LQKENI. Losses at the gene ends were 2 bases for V and 7 bases for J; bases not matched to a gene: 3. The CDR3 spans 14 residues. This chain's CDR3 is CASSPGTSRNEQFF. CDR3 bases: TGTGCCAGCTCACCAGGGACTAGCCGGAATGAGCAGTTCTTC.

The gene calls are TRBV2 and TRBJ1-5; the match to TRBD1 covers 9 bases. Trimming at V came to 6 bases and at J to 7 bases, leaving 7 bases not matched to a gene. CDR3 length: 14 amino acids. Germline lookup yields CDR1 SNHLY and CDR2 FYNNEI. DNA of the CDR3: TGTGCCAGCAGGGCGGACAGGGGATACCAGCCCCAGCATTTT. Its protein product is CASRADRGYQPQHF.

Concerning this clone itself: A read error may produce the germline difference seen at one junction end. This sequence joins TRBV7-7 and TRBJ1-4, with D possibly TRBD1 on 5 matching bases. CDR1 SSHAT and CDR2 FNYEAQ come from the germline V gene (reference sequence). The CDR3 contains 15 residues. The CDR3 reads CASSRTAGPNEKLFF. Written as DNA, the CDR3 is TGTGCTAGCAGCCGCACAGCGGGGCCTAATGAAAAACTGTTTTTT.

The rearrangement joins TRBV5-5 to TRBJ2-1; 11 bases line up with TRBD2. This CDR3 is 13 amino acids long. Germline trimming cut 4 bases from V and 13 bases from J; bases unmatched to any gene: 7. In germline, CDR1 is SGHKS, CDR2 YYEKEE (reference sequence). The CDR3 loop is CASSPPSGRTQFF. Here the CDR3 DNA reads TGTGCCAGCAGCCCGCCTAGCGGGAGGACACAGTTCTTC.

The chain combines TRBV28 with TRBJ1-4; no reliable D call. V was trimmed by 3 bases and J by 10 bases, leaving 21 bases between them. The CDR3 runs to 16 residues. The V gene's germline CDR1 is MDHEN and CDR2 SYDVKM. The CDR3 DNA reads TGTGCCAGCAGTTTGTGGACCGGAGGTTCCATGGGAAAACTGTTTTTT. This codes for CASSLWTGGSMGKLFF.

This sequence joins TRBV28 and TRBJ2-3; D is perhaps TRBD2 (5 bases). The CDR3 length is 11 residues. Germline loops: CDR1 MDHEN, CDR2 SYDVKM. V lost 7 bases and J 10 bases, leaving 12 bases between the germline ends. For the CDR3, the DNA is TGTGCCAGCACCGGGGAAGGTGCGCAGTATTTT. Translating gives CASTGEGAQYF.

This chain joins TRBV11-1 and TRBJ2-1; no reliable D call. V lost 6 bases and J lost 9, with 12 bases in between. This CDR3 is built from 12 residues. Germline loops: CDR1 SGHAT, CDR2 FQDESV (reference sequence). DNA of the CDR3: TGTGCCAGCAGTACAATTACGGGTGAGCAGTTCTTC. It is translated as CASSTITGEQFF.

V gene TRBV28 combines with J gene TRBJ1-2, with D possibly matching TRBD1 (6 bases). Germline assignment: CDR1 MDHEN and CDR2 SYDVKM. Trimming took off 6 bases at V and 0 bases at J, with 26 bases between the two ends. This CDR3 spans 19 amino acids. CDR3 nucleotides: TGTGCCAGCAGGACTTCTGCGGGCAGGGGCTCCGTCTCTAACTATGGCTACACCTTC. It is translated as CASRTSAGRGSVSNYGYTF.

This clone showed up just a few times. V is TRBV10-3 and J is TRBJ1-1, with 8 bases matching TRBD1. Trimming cost V 9 bases and J 3 bases; bases outside gene matches: 12. The germline V gene encodes CDR1 ENHRY and CDR2 SYGVKD. This CDR3 has 15 amino acids. DNA for the CDR3: TGTGCCATTACGGATCCAGGGGGCGCGGACACTGAAGCTTTCTTT. Its translation is CAITDPGGADTEAFF.

The CDR3 reads CASNVGGQQANEKLFF. As DNA, the CDR3 is TGTGCCAGCAACGTGGGGGGGCAGCAAGCTAATGAAAAACTGTTTTTT. The rearrangement joins TRBV28 to TRBJ1-4; D is possibly TRBD1 (6 bases). Germline lookup yields CDR1 MDHEN and CDR2 SYDVKM. Trimming removed 7 bases from V and 3 bases from J, with 18 bases in between. The CDR3 length is 16 residues.

The chain joins TRBV5-1 to TRBJ2-3, with 7 bases identical to TRBD2. Germline V gene lookup returns CDR1 SGHRS and CDR2 YFSETQ. The CDR3 consists of 17 residues. The V segment lost 4 bases and the J segment 0 bases; nucleotides outside the gene matches: 11. This CDR3 is CASSKKRSSGSTDTQYF. CDR3 DNA: TGCGCCAGCAGCAAAAAGCGGAGTAGCGGGAGCACAGATACGCAGTATTTT.

The chain is built from TRBV9 and TRBJ2-3; 13 positions agree with TRBD2. Germline values: CDR1 SGDLS, CDR2 YYNGEE. There are 17 residues in the CDR3. The ends lost 0 bases at V and 5 bases at J; junction bases unmatched: 6. The CDR3 reads CASSVELAGGSEDTQYF. The CDR3 nucleotides read TGTGCCAGCAGCGTAGAACTAGCGGGAGGGTCTGAAGATACGCAGTATTTT.

The rearrangement joins TRBV6-5 to TRBJ2-1; the match to TRBD2 covers 8 bases. This CDR3 has 15 amino acids. Germline CDR1 reads MNHEY; CDR2 reads SVGAGI. V dropped 7 bases and J dropped 3; count of bases not matched to a gene: 8. The CDR3 DNA reads as TGTGCCAGCACCAAACTAGCGGACTACTACAATGAGCAGTTCTTC. Its translation is CASTKLADYYNEQFF.

The CDR3 here is CASSSSSGVPYNEQFF. CDR3 sequence (DNA): TGTGCCAGCAGCTCCTCTAGCGGGGTACCTTACAATGAGCAGTTCTTC. The chain is built from TRBV11-2 and TRBJ2-1; 9 nucleotides agree with TRBD2. This CDR3 has 16 residues. Germline values: CDR1 SGHAT, CDR2 FQNNGV. The V segment lost 4 bases and the J segment 4 bases; nucleotides outside the gene matches: 8.

CDR3 amino acids: CASSLTSYNEQFF. The CDR3 coding sequence is TGTGCCAGCAGCTTGACTAGCTACAATGAGCAGTTCTTC. The chain joins TRBV11-1 to TRBJ2-1; maybe TRBD2 (6 bases). Germline V gene sequence: CDR1 SGHAT, CDR2 FQDESV (reference sequence). The CDR3 is made up of 13 amino acids. V lost 3 bases, J lost 3 bases, and 6 bases lay in between.